This paragraph reports one TCR beta chain. Profiling relied on immunoSEQ multiplex PCR, and the TCRdb table lists in-frame clones only, not all of them. The sample lists about 180,000 clones, over 60% seen once, with roughly 25% in the top ten. The data stem from a study of blood T cell repertoires in COVID-19. Germline V CDR1 and CDR2: LNHDA, SQIVND (reference sequence). V lost 4 bases, J lost 4 bases, and 10 bases stayed unmatched. The CDR3 is 16 residues long. This clonotype was obtained from a woman in her seventies with acute or convalescent COVID-19. This rearrangement joins TRBV19 to TRBJ2-1; 7 bases fit TRBD2. Sequenced sample: peripheral blood. CDR3 DNA: TGTGCCAGTAGTACCCGGGGCGGGAGAGAATACAATGAGCAGTTCTTC. The encoded protein is CASSTRGGREYNEQFF.